This T cell receptor (beta chain) is drawn from a study of graft-versus-host responses after intestinal transplantation. Using immunoSEQ multiplex PCR, the repertoire was profiled, and TCRdb retains in-frame clones only, with some absent. There are some 29,000 clones in the sample; about three quarters occur only once, and just over 3% lies in the top ten. V shed 1 base, J shed 9 bases, and the junction held 7 bases outside the gene matches. The CDR3 is 14 amino acids. Germline CDR1 SGHRS, CDR2 YFSETQ. Intraepithelial and lamina propria lymphocytes were released after the graft tissue was processed. The chain has TRBV5-1 and TRBJ2-1; 7 positions match TRBD2. This sequence originates from a human patient who received an intestinal transplant, so some T cells may come from the graft donor. The material was ileum tissue, obtained 98 days after intestinal transplantation. The DNA of the CDR3 is TGCGCCAGCAGCTTGTCCCAGCGGGGAGGTGAGCAGTTCTTC. It is translated as CASSLSQRGGEQFF.